This T cell receptor beta chain came from a study of vaccination effects on CD4 cells after COVID-19 (dated by TCRdb to the early 2020s). In the study overall: In the ViraFEST assay, PBMC were stimulated with viral peptide pools, and TCR sequencing was then used to find antigen-specific CD4+ T cell clonotypes based on their expansion. Participants received two doses of either the BNT162b2 or the mRNA-1273 mRNA SARS-CoV-2 vaccine. Some 2.2 million PBMC per well were cultured in IMDM with about 5.4% human AB serum, about 9.4 IU/ml IL-2 and gentamicin, plus 10 ug/ml peptides. In both COVID-19 convalescent patients and infection-naive vaccine recipients, the study compared SARS-CoV-2 spike-specific CD4+ TCR repertoires from before mRNA vaccination with those from after it. The full study included 10 COVID-19 convalescent patients and several SARS-CoV-2-naive healthy vaccine recipients. Cultures from other donors in the study were sequenced with the Oncomine TCR Beta short-read assay on an Illumina iSeq 100. What the research found in general, with its limitations: The study was limited by a small number of convalescent patients and lacked early post-infection timepoints. In healthy vaccine recipients, vaccine-induced clones were almost all SARS-CoV-2 mono-reactive, with only 1 of 255 being cross-reactive with common cold coronaviruses. Clones induced by infection and clones induced by vaccination both contracted markedly at late timepoints after vaccination, which fits with T cell responses waning over time.

Trimming at the junction amounts to 3 bases on V and 0 bases on J, and the germline ends lie 17 bases apart. The CDR3 spans 17 residues, from the cysteine through the phenylalanine. Just CDR3 DNA is preserved here, 51 bases in frame from base 1. The germline V gene (reference sequence) gives CDR1 as DFQATT and CDR2 as SNEGSKA. Points on this clone: What antigen it recognizes has not been identified. Per-base qualities were not stored, and no clone one base away is much larger.

After roughly 11 days of culture, CD4+ T cells were isolated with the EasySep CD4+ T cell isolation kit. Negative nucleocapsid antibody results before and after vaccination confirmed that the healthy vaccine recipients had no prior SARS-CoV-2 infection. On days 3 and 7, half of the culture medium was replaced with fresh IL-2-containing medium. Unless otherwise noted, each peptide stimulation condition was cultured in triplicate wells. Using Ficoll-Paque Plus gradient centrifugation, PBMC were separated from whole blood and then either used fresh or cryopreserved at -140C. The QIAamp micro DNA kit was used to extract genomic DNA from the cultured CD4+ T cells. The library was made by the immunoSEQ multiplex PCR assay. DNA from the cultured, isolated CD4+ T cells was subjected to TCR beta CDR3 sequencing. On the study's bioinformatics: Non-productive TCR sequences were removed and reads were trimmed to the CDR3 region, keeping CDR3s of at least 7 amino acids. The MANAFEST web app was used to pick out antigen-specific clonotypes by comparing their expansion in peptide wells with that in reference cultures. For clones to be considered positive, expansion at FDR<0.05 versus reference and all other wells, an odds ratio above 5, and a frequency above 0.1% in two replicate wells were required. Clonotypes significantly expanded in SARS-CoV-2 spike wells and in at least one common cold coronavirus spike condition were defined as cross-reactive. CDR3 similarity was assessed by Levenshtein distance with the stringdist R package, and unrooted trees were built with ape in R 3.6.1. What TCRdb holds here is the immuneACCESS table cut down to in-frame rearrangements. Part of the clones is not present; checked against another copy, under half of the missing clones reflect an unresolved V gene, and the others are unexplained. From that table come the V and J calls and clone size; the DNA was used to work out D and trimming. For this sample there are 35,000 to 40,000 clones; 82% appear just once. The leading ten clones occupy less than 3% of the sample.

The sequence is built from TRBV20-1 and TRBJ2-2; the D segment could be TRBD1, given 5 matching bases. This sequence was found in a human donor who received a COVID-19 vaccine. The source material was CD4+ T cells from PBMCs cultured without peptide, sampled before COVID-19 vaccination. DNA sequence: TGCAGTGCTAGTGCTGGGGCTGCCGCTACGAACACCGGGGAGCTGTTTTTT. Translated, it gives CSASAGAAATNTGELFF.